These T cell receptor beta chains were read from a single sample in a study of T cells in Graves' hyperthyroidism and ophthalmopathy. Each CDR3 protein gets one entry after TCRdb re-called the multiplex PCR reads with MiXCR. The data hold some 350,000 distinct CDR3 sequences, with roughly 15% observed a single time. Material for sequencing was blood. These receptors came from a woman between 55 and 75 years old with Graves' ophthalmopathy. Each CDR3 is given with its conserved first and last residue. A D gene is named only where the DNA matches it firmly. Rows may omit the clone size; those that give it use once, few, many or a size class.

size	V	J	D	CDR3	DNA
.	TRBV9	TRBJ1-1	.	CASSAQLSTEAFF	TGTGCCAGCAGCGCTCAGTTGAGCACTGAAGCTTTCTTT
few	TRBV28	TRBJ2-1	TRBD2	CASSRRLAGVSEQFF	TGTGCCAGCAGCCGGAGACTAGCGGGAGTTAGTGAGCAGTTCTTC
.	TRBV7-9	TRBJ2-2	.	CASSLGGTANTGELFF	TGTGCCAGCAGCTTAGGCGGGACAGCGAACACCGGGGAGCTGTTTTTT
many	TRBV28	TRBJ2-2	TRBD1	CASSSTGGWTGELFF	TGTGCCAGCAGTTCAACAGGGGGCTGGACCGGGGAGCTGTTTTTT
.	TRBV28	TRBJ2-3	TRBD2	CASSLFGLAESINKGTQYF	TGTGCCAGCAGTTTGTTTGGGCTAGCGGAGAGCATTAACAAGGGTACGCAGTATTTT
.	TRBV20-1	TRBJ1-4	TRBD1	CSARSTGGIEKLFF	TGCAGTGCTAGATCGACAGGGGGTATAGAAAAACTGTTTTTT
.	TRBV27	TRBJ2-5	.	CASSLTFRGETQYF	TGTGCCAGCAGTTTAACCTTCCGGGGAGAGACCCAGTACTTC
.	TRBV12-3/TRBV12-4	TRBJ1-1	.	CASSLLAEAFF	TGTGCCAGCAGTTTACTAGCTGAAGCTTTCTTT
many	TRBV6-1	TRBJ2-1	.	CASSDARQAANEQFF	TGTGCCAGCAGTGACGCGCGCCAGGCGGCGAATGAGCAGTTCTTC
few	TRBV29-1	TRBJ2-1	TRBD2	CSGAGGPNEQFF	TGCAGCGGAGCGGGAGGGCCGAATGAGCAGTTCTTC
many	TRBV11-3	TRBJ2-3	.	CASSSRVETDTQYF	TGTGCCAGCAGCTCCCGGGTAGAAACAGATACGCAGTATTTT